This is a list of T cell receptor beta chains from one sample in a study of blood T cell repertoires in COVID-19. This table comes from immunoSEQ multiplex PCR, and its TCRdb copy is limited to in-frame clones, with some not included. The sample comprises 150,000 to 200,000 clones, 84% of which are singletons, and roughly 15% rests with the top ten. Sequencing was carried out using peripheral blood. Receptors were obtained from a woman in her 70s with COVID-19, enrolled during active disease. Both conserved end residues are part of each CDR3. The D gene is left open where the match is weak. For some rows the clone size is stated as once, few or many, or as a class when expanded; others skip it.

once | TRBJ2-1 | TRBV27 | . | CASSPNFGAVEQFF | TGTGCCAGCAGTCCAAACTTTGGGGCCGTTGAGCAGTTCTTC
. | TRBJ2-5 | TRBV19 | TRBD1 | CASRGTGDQETQYF | TGTGCCAGTAGGGGGACAGGGGATCAAGAGACCCAGTACTTC
. | TRBJ2-3 | TRBV28 | . | CASSLRGSTDTQYF | TGTGCCAGCAGTTTACGGGGTAGCACAGATACGCAGTATTTT
. | TRBJ1-3 | TRBV28 | TRBD1 | CASGQGTGNTIYF | TGTGCCAGCGGACAGGGGACTGGAAACACCATATATTTT
. | TRBJ1-1 | TRBV7-9 | . | CASSLGTAGGAFF | TGTGCCAGCAGCCTCGGGACCGCCGGAGGGGCTTTCTTT
. | TRBJ1-2 | TRBV5-1 | . | CASSPQRGLHGYTF | TGCGCCAGCAGCCCACAGCGGGGACTTCATGGCTACACCTTC
few | TRBJ2-2 | TRBV19 | TRBD1 | CASSVPPDRAGGELFF | TGTGCCAGTAGTGTGCCGCCGGACAGGGCGGGCGGGGAGCTGTTTTTT
. | TRBJ2-1 | TRBV6-1 | . | CASSATESSFYNEQFF | TGTGCCAGCAGTGCCACTGAGAGCTCTTTTTACAATGAGCAGTTCTTC
few | TRBJ1-3 | TRBV30 | . | CAWSVGSGPWAGNTIYF | TGTGCCTGGAGTGTAGGGTCAGGGCCATGGGCTGGAAACACCATATATTTT
few | TRBJ1-3 | TRBV20-1 | . | CSASHTALSGNTIYF | TGCAGTGCTAGTCACACAGCTCTGTCTGGAAACACCATATATTTT
. | TRBJ2-3 | TRBV28 | TRBD2 | CASSQRDSTDTQYF | TGTGCCAGCAGCCAGCGGGACAGCACAGATACGCAGTATTTT
. | TRBJ1-1 | TRBV6-5 | TRBD1 | CASSQGTGAFF | TGTGCCAGCAGTCAGGGGACAGGGGCTTTCTTT
. | TRBJ1-2 | TRBV10-3 | . | CAISSWERSDYYGYTF | TGTGCCATCAGCTCCTGGGAGCGATCAGATTACTATGGCTACACCTTC
. | TRBJ2-7 | TRBV5-4 | TRBD1 | CASSLVGTASYEQYF | TGTGCCAGCAGCTTGGTTGGGACAGCTTCCTACGAGCAGTACTTC
. | TRBJ2-7 | TRBV3-1/TRBV3-2 | . | CASSQRQFGAHYEQYF | TGTGCCAGCAGCCAACGGCAGTTTGGAGCGCACTACGAGCAGTACTTC
. | TRBJ2-3 | TRBV27 | TRBD1 | CASSSGTVGTDTQYF | TGTGCCAGCAGTTCCGGGACAGTTGGCACAGATACGCAGTATTTT
few | TRBJ2-7 | TRBV30 | . | CAWGPGGSSYEQYF | TGTGCCTGGGGGCCCGGCGGATCCTCCTACGAGCAGTACTTC
. | TRBJ2-5 | TRBV11-1 | . | CASSPRGGQETQYF | TGTGCCAGCAGCCCACGAGGCGGTCAAGAGACCCAGTACTTC
. | TRBJ1-4 | TRBV11-2 | . | CASSSPLGEPNEKLFF | TGTGCCAGCAGCTCCCCCTTAGGGGAACCTAATGAAAAACTGTTTTTT
. | TRBJ1-6 | TRBV27 | . | CASRRDITPLHF | TGTGCCAGCAGAAGGGACATCACACCCCTCCACTTT
. | TRBJ2-1 | TRBV5-4 | TRBD2 | CASSLTSGVYNEQFF | TGTGCCAGCAGCCTCACTAGCGGGGTCTACAATGAGCAGTTCTTC
. | TRBJ1-1 | TRBV20-1 | . | CSAPGNTEAFF | TGCAGTGCCCCAGGGAACACTGAAGCTTTCTTT
. | TRBJ2-5 | TRBV5-1 | TRBD1 | CASSLGETGSVETQYF | TGCGCCAGCAGCTTAGGTGAGACAGGGTCGGTAGAGACCCAGTACTTC
. | TRBJ2-3 | TRBV11-3 | TRBD2 | CASSARVAGVYTDTQYF | TGTGCCAGCAGTGCCCGAGTAGCGGGAGTTTATACAGATACGCAGTATTTT
. | TRBJ1-4 | TRBV18 | TRBD1 | CASSPGQGSEKLFF | TGTGCCAGCTCACCAGGACAGGGCTCTGAAAAACTGTTTTTT
few | TRBJ2-1 | TRBV9 | TRBD2 | CASSVASSGGNEQFF | TGTGCCAGCAGCGTAGCGTCTAGCGGGGGCAATGAGCAGTTCTTC
. | TRBJ2-1 | TRBV7-3 | . | CASSRGVAYNEQFF | TGTGCCAGTTCCCGCGGGGTGGCCTACAATGAGCAGTTCTTC
. | TRBJ2-7 | TRBV28 | . | CASSSTFSRALYEQYF | TGTGCCAGCAGTTCCACTTTCTCCAGGGCTCTATACGAGCAGTACTTC
. | TRBJ2-6 | TRBV18 | . | CASSQAGGRANVLTF | TGTGCCAGCTCACAGGCAGGCGGGAGGGCCAACGTCCTGACTTTC
. | TRBJ2-1 | TRBV7-2 | TRBD2 | CASRLQSLAGEQFF | TGTGCCAGCAGACTTCAATCATTAGCGGGCGAGCAGTTCTTC
. | TRBJ2-2 | TRBV9 | . | CASSVGPLGAANTGELFF | TGTGCCAGCAGCGTTGGCCCTTTGGGTGCGGCGAACACCGGGGAGCTGTTTTTT
many | TRBJ1-2 | TRBV2 | . | CASRHRSANYGYTF | TGTGCCAGCAGACATCGAAGCGCTAACTATGGCTACACCTTC
. | TRBJ2-7 | TRBV30 | . | CAWSLWGIGQEQYF | TGTGCCTGGAGCCTTTGGGGAATCGGACAGGAGCAGTACTTC
. | TRBJ2-4 | TRBV5-4 | . | CASSFTSGDIQYF | TGTGCCAGCAGCTTTACGTCCGGGGACATTCAGTACTTC
. | TRBJ1-1 | TRBV15 | . | CATSRALNTEAFF | TGTGCCACCAGCAGAGCACTAAACACTGAAGCTTTCTTT
. | TRBJ2-1 | TRBV7-9 | . | CASSPRGTGRNEQFF | TGTGCCAGCAGTCCGCGGGGCACGGGAAGGAATGAGCAGTTCTTC
. | TRBJ2-3 | TRBV5-1 | TRBD1 | CASSFRDRSTDTQYF | TGCGCCAGCAGCTTCCGGGACAGGAGCACAGATACGCAGTATTTT
once | TRBJ2-2 | TRBV30 | . | CAWSMPGVRTGELFF | TGTGCCTGGAGTATGCCGGGGGTAAGAACCGGGGAGCTGTTTTTT
. | TRBJ2-7 | TRBV5-4 | . | CASSLAGGEQYF | TGTGCCAGCAGCTTGGCCGGGGGCGAGCAGTACTTC
once | TRBJ1-6 | TRBV3-1/TRBV3-2 | . | CASSQILGARDSPLHF | TGTGCCAGCAGCCAAATCCTGGGGGCGCGTGATTCACCCCTCCACTTT
. | TRBJ1-2 | TRBV9 | . | CASSPGDYGYTF | TGTGCCAGCAGCCCGGGGGACTATGGCTACACCTTC
. | TRBJ2-7 | TRBV7-2 | TRBD1 | CASSLRQGKTYEQYF | TGTGCCAGCAGCTTAAGACAGGGTAAGACCTACGAGCAGTACTTC